The T cell receptor beta chain described here comes from a study of blood T cell repertoires in COVID-19. Study overall: Samples taken during acute and convalescent COVID-19 were collected in the United States, Italy and Spain.

The repertoire was sequenced with immunoSEQ multiplex PCR; TCRdb's copy has only in-frame clones and lacks some. The sample carries 30,000 to 45,000 clones, 75% to 90% recorded once. The germline V gene encodes CDR1 SNHLY and CDR2 FYNNEI. This CDR3 spans 14 amino acids. Trimming at V came to 8 bases and at J to 6 bases, leaving 12 bases not matched to a gene. Sequenced material: peripheral blood. This receptor was taken from a man between 65 and 85 years old with acute or convalescent COVID-19. J is TRBJ2-7 and V is TRBV2, with TRBD1 identical over 8 bases. The CDR3 region has the DNA TGTGCCAGCGGACAGGGAAGGAGCTTGTCCGAGCAGTACTTC. Translated: CASGQGRSLSEQYF.